This TCR beta chain was captured in a study of shared clonotypes between healthy human individuals. As for the study in general: Plates per donor: three CD4 naive, three CD4 memory, two CD8 naive, one CD8 memory.

CDR1 and CDR2 from the germline V gene are GTSNPN and SVGIG (reference sequence). The CDR3 runs to 14 residues. The V end lost 0 bases, the J end lost 5 bases, and 13 bases lay between the germline ends. At the deep level, the assay was run. In the study's own analysis: ImmunoSEQ gave junction-only sequences without quality scores, so filtering differed. The data were produced by immunoSEQ multiplex PCR, yet TCRdb's version contains in-frame clones alone and is incomplete. That table is the source of V, J and clone size, and D and trimming were worked out from the DNA. The sample lists over a million clones, roughly 96% occurring once.

The V gene is TRBV30, the J gene TRBJ1-1; D gene ambiguous. This receptor was taken from a man between 25 and 39 years old in good health. Sequencing used naive CD4+ T cells sorted from blood. Indicated subset: CD45RA+ positively selected. The DNA of the CDR3 is TGTGCCTGGAGTGTGAGGATTCGAGGAACTGAAGCTTTCTTT. It specifies CAWSVRIRGTEAFF.